This TCR beta chain was recorded in a study of T-cell memory formation after mild COVID-19. Study conclusions and caveats: Among clones peaking at day 37 in the second wave, SARS-CoV-2 specificity remained unconfirmed. That cross-reactive memory joined was suggested by some responding clones appearing in pre-infection memory. Later expanders leaned CD4+, whereas day 15 to 85 contracting clones were balanced CD4/CD8.

This clonotype has only a few counts. Its antigen is unknown. The CDR3 is made up of 16 amino acids. V trimming: 5 bases; J trimming: 4 bases; junction bases outside the gene matches: 13. Germline V gives CDR1 SGHTA, CDR2 FQGNSA. TCRdb reanalysed the 5' RACE reads using MiXCR and keeps one entry per CDR3 protein. The sample holds about 240,000 distinct CDR3 sequences, roughly 9.4% seen once. V and J are TRBV7-2 and TRBJ1-2; the match to TRBD1 covers 7 bases. This sequence originates from a man between 18 and 29 years old who had mild COVID-19 (a few samples of this study predate the infection). Cell type and time point are not known. The sample consisted of PBMCs or a T cell subset sorted from them (not recorded which). This CDR3 reads CASSVPNRGTFYGYTF. The DNA for the CDR3 is TGTGCCAGCAGCGTCCCCAACAGGGGAACGTTCTATGGCTACACCTTC.